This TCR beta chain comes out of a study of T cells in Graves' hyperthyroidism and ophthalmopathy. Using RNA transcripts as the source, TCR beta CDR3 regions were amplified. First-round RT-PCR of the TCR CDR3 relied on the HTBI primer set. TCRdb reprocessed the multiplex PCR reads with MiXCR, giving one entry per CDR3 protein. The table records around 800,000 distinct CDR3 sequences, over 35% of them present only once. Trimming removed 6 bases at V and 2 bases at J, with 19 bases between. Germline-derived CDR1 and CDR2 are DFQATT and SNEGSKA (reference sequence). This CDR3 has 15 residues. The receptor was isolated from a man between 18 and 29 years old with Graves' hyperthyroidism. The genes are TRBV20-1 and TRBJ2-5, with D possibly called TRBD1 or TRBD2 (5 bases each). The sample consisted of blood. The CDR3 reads CSARIVGGSQETQYF. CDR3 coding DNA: TGCAGTGCCAGAATCGTTGGGGGATCGCAAGAGACCCAGTACTTC.